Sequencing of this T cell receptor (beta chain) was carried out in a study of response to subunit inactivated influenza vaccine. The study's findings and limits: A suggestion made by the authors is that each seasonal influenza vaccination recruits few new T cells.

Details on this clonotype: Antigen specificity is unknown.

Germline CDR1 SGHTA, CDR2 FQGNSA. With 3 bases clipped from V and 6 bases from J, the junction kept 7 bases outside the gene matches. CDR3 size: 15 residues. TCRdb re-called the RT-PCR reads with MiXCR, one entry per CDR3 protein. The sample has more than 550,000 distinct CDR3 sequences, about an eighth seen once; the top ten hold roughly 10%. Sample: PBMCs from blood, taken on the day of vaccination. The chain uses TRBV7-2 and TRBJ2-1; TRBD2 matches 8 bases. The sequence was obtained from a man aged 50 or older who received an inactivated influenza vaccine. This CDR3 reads CASSFAGTRFNEQFF. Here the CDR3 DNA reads TGTGCCAGCAGCTTTGCCGGGACTAGGTTCAATGAGCAGTTCTTC.